Below, one TCR beta chain is given with its context. The antigen is not known. This CDR3 is 16 amino acids long. Trimming removed 4 bases from V and 3 bases from J, with 17 bases in between. From germline, CDR1 is SGDLS and CDR2 YYNGEE. The data were produced by immunoSEQ multiplex PCR, yet TCRdb's version contains in-frame clones alone and is incomplete. The sample contains some 100,000 clones, approximately 80% of which appear only once. This entry belongs to a study of OX40 agonist ivuxolimab in advanced cancers. General observations from the study: The study found among the lowest clonal expansion in partial responders at 0.1-3.0 mg/kg.

The clonotype comes from an adult with an advanced solid tumor such as melanoma, head and neck, liver or kidney cancer. V gene TRBV9 combines with J gene TRBJ1-3; TRBD1 might be the D (5 bases). Here the sequenced sample was CD4+ or CD8+ T cells sorted from blood, taken in a trial of the OX40 agonist ivuxolimab. This CDR3 reads CASSSHPGSGGNTIYF. The DNA for the CDR3 is TGTGCCAGCAGCTCGCATCCAGGGTCTGGTGGAAACACCATATATTTT.